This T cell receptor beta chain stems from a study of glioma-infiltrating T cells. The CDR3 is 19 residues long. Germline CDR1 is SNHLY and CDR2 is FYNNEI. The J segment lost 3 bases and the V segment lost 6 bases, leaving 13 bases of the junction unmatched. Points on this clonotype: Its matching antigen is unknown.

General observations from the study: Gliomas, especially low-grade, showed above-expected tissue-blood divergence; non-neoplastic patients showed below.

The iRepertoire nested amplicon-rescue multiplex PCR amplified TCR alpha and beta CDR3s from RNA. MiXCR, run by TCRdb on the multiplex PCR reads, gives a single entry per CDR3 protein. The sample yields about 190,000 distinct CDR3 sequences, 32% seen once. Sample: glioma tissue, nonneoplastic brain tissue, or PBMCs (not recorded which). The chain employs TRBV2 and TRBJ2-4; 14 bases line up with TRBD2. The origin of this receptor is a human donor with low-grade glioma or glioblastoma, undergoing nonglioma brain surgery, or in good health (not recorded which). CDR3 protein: CASSQGLAGDGGVKNIQYF. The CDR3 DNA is TGTGCCAGCAGCCAGGGACTAGCGGGAGACGGGGGTGTCAAAAACATTCAGTACTTC.